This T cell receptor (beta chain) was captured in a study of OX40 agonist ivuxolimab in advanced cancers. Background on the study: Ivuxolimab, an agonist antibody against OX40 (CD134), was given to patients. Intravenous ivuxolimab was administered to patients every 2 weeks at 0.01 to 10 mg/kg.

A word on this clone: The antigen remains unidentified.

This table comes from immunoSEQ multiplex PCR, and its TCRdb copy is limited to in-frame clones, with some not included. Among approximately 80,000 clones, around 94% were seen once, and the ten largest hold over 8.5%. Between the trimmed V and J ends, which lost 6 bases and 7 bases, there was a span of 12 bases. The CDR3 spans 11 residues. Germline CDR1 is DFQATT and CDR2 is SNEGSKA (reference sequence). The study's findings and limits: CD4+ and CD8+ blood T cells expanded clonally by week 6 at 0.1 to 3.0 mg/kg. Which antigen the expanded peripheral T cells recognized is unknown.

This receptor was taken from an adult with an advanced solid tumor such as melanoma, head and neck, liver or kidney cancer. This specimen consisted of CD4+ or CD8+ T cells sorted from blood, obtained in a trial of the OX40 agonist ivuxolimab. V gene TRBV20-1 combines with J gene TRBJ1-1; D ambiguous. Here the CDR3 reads CSAGDTFEAFF. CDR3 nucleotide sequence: TGCAGTGCGGGCGACACCTTTGAAGCTTTCTTT.